The rows below give T cell receptor beta chains drawn from one sample of a study of read filtering for tumor transcriptome and immune sequencing. TCRdb re-derived calls from the reads in MiXCR, one entry per CDR3 protein. The sample lists around 20,000 distinct CDR3 sequences; less than 25% were seen once. Sequencing was performed on a population of CD138-negative cells sorted from bone marrow. Receptors were obtained from a donor at least 40 years old with multiple myeloma. The CDR3 runs from the conserved cysteine through the conserved F or W. A D gene is named only where the DNA matches it firmly. For some rows the clone size is stated as once, few or many, or as a class when expanded; others skip it.

clone_size j_call d_call v_call cdr3_aa cdr3_nt
NA TRBJ1-1 NA TRBV28 CAGSPGGGYLNTEAFF TGTGCCGGCAGTCCCGGGGGGGGATACCTGAACACTGAAGCTTTCTTT
many TRBJ2-5 TRBD2 TRBV11-1 CASSGGLVVETQYF TGTGCCAGCAGCGGGGGACTAGTAGTGGAGACCCAGTACTTC
many TRBJ1-1 NA TRBV29-1 CSVVGSETEAFF TGCAGCGTTGTGGGGAGCGAGACTGAAGCTTTCTTT
few TRBJ1-5 NA TRBV6-6 CASSVGQHSNQPQHF TGTGCCAGCAGCGTGGGACAACATAGCAATCAGCCCCAGCATTTT
medium-sized TRBJ2-1 TRBD2 TRBV29-1 CSVDPSGLYNEQFF TGCAGCGTTGACCCTAGCGGACTATACAATGAGCAGTTCTTC
many TRBJ2-7 TRBD2 TRBV28 CASTGTNGYEQYF TGTGCCAGCACCGGGACTAACGGCTACGAGCAGTACTTC
many TRBJ2-3 TRBD2 TRBV5-6 CASSSGLDPTDTQYF TGTGCCAGCAGCTCGGGACTAGACCCTACAGATACGCAGTATTTT
many TRBJ2-7 NA TRBV29-1 CSVEDLGEQYF TGCAGCGTTGAAGACCTGGGGGAGCAGTACTTC
NA TRBJ2-2 NA TRBV28 CASTRTNTGELFF TGTGCCAGCACCAGGACGAACACCGGGGAGCTGTTTTTT
many TRBJ2-7 NA TRBV20-1 CSARDGVDEQYF TGCAGTGCTAGAGACGGGGTCGACGAGCAGTACTTC
medium-sized TRBJ2-2 TRBD1 TRBV3-1 CASSQSTGTGELFF TGTGCCAGCAGCCAATCGACAGGGACCGGGGAGCTGTTTTTT
few TRBJ2-7 TRBD2 TRBV6-2/TRBV6-3 CASSGLAGTYEQYF TGTGCCAGCAGCGGCCTAGCGGGAACCTACGAGCAGTACTTC
NA TRBJ1-4 NA TRBV21-1 CWRDGRLWELFF TGTTGGCGGGACGGACGTTTGTGGGAACTGTTTTTT
many TRBJ2-7 NA TRBV19 CASGRGDYEQYF TGTGCCAGTGGGCGAGGGGACTACGAGCAGTACTTC
NA TRBJ2-1 NA TRBV18 CASSPPAHEQFF TGTGCCAGCTCACCCCCCGCCCATGAGCAGTTCTTC
NA TRBJ1-5 TRBD1 TRBV6-6 CASTGQEDQPQHF TGTGCCAGCACTGGACAGGAGGATCAGCCCCAGCATTTT
few TRBJ2-5 NA TRBV20-1 CSARDVETQYF TGCAGTGCTAGAGATGTAGAGACCCAGTACTTC
many TRBJ2-1 TRBD2 TRBV5-1 CASSSSGTTYNEQFF TGCGCCAGCAGCTCCAGCGGGACCACCTACAATGAGCAGTTCTTC
few TRBJ2-2 TRBD2 TRBV5-1 CASSYSGRGTGELFF TGCGCCAGCAGCTATAGCGGGCGAGGCACCGGGGAGCTGTTTTTT
NA TRBJ2-3 NA TRBV6-5 CASSGSVADTQYF TGTGCCAGCAGCGGGAGTGTGGCAGATACGCAGTATTTT
few TRBJ2-7 NA TRBV11-2 CASSGNYEQYF TGTGCCAGCAGCGGGAACTACGAGCAGTACTTC
NA TRBJ2-5 NA TRBV2 CASGLRGRLLETQYF TGTGCCAGCGGTCTCAGGGGAAGACTTCTTGAGACCCAGTACTTC
many TRBJ2-1 TRBD2 TRBV29-1 CSAPTSDSYNEQFF TGCAGCGCTCCAACTAGCGACTCCTACAATGAGCAGTTCTTC
few TRBJ2-7 TRBD1 TRBV29-1 CSAEDRGTGIYEQYF TGCAGCGCTGAAGATCGAGGGACAGGGATCTACGAGCAGTACTTC
many TRBJ2-2 TRBD2 TRBV30 CALRGTSDTGELFF TGTGCACTAAGGGGGACTAGCGACACCGGGGAGCTGTTTTTT
NA TRBJ1-1 NA TRBV18 CASSPPSRGSNTEALF TGTGCCAGCTCACCACCGAGTCGAGGGTCCAACACTGAAGCTCTCTTC
many TRBJ2-7 NA TRBV20-1 CSASPGDTYEQYF TGCAGTGCCTCACCAGGGGACACCTACGAGCAGTACTTC
few TRBJ1-1 TRBD1 TRBV3-1 CASSQGDRGKRAEAFF TGTGCCAGCAGCCAAGGAGACAGGGGGAAGAGGGCTGAAGCTTTCTTT
many TRBJ2-7 NA TRBV21-1 CASSVGTSFPLEQYF TGTGCCAGCAGCGTAGGGACGTCTTTTCCTCTCGAGCAGTACTTC
many TRBJ2-1 NA TRBV29-1 CSVHLADAYNEQFF TGCAGCGTTCACTTAGCGGACGCCTACAATGAGCAGTTCTTC
few TRBJ2-7 TRBD2 TRBV7-2 CASSAMTSGRAQFAYEQYF TGTGCCAGCAGCGCTATGACTAGCGGGAGGGCCCAATTCGCCTACGAGCAGTACTTC
NA TRBJ2-3 TRBD2 TRBV28 CASNTHREVTDTQYF TGTGCCAGCAATACTCACCGGGAGGTGACAGATACGCAGTATTTT
NA TRBJ2-7 NA TRBV7-8 CASSVRLAYEQYF TGTGCCAGCAGCGTCCGACTAGCCTACGAGCAGTACTTC
few TRBJ2-7 NA TRBV2 CASSEGLPGAYEQYF TGTGCCAGCAGTGAAGGGCTACCAGGGGCGTACGAGCAGTACTTC
many TRBJ2-1 TRBD1 TRBV4-2 CASSQGDRGGSYNEQFF TGTGCCAGCAGCCAAGGTGACAGGGGGGGATCCTACAATGAGCAGTTCTTC
few TRBJ2-5 TRBD1 TRBV20-1 CSAEDRGRGETQYF TGCAGTGCAGAGGACAGGGGGCGCGGCGAGACCCAGTACTTC
many TRBJ2-1 TRBD2 TRBV7-2 CASSLAGGRTYNEQFF TGTGCCAGCAGCTTAGCGGGCGGGAGGACCTACAATGAGCAGTTCTTC
many TRBJ2-2 NA TRBV29-1 CSVGHLGTGELFF TGCAGCGTTGGTCACCTGGGCACCGGGGAGCTGTTTTTT
many TRBJ2-2 NA TRBV2 CASRESGRHTGELFF TGTGCCAGCAGGGAATCAGGGCGGCACACCGGGGAGCTGTTTTTT
medium-sized TRBJ1-1 NA TRBV12-3/TRBV12-4 CASRLLEGTEAFF TGTGCCAGCAGACTTCTAGAGGGAACTGAAGCTTTCTTT
NA TRBJ2-1 NA TRBV7-6 CASGLRGNEQFF TGTGCCAGTGGGCTCCGGGGCAATGAGCAGTTCTTC
few TRBJ2-7 NA TRBV20-1 CSARDPRENSYEQYF TGCAGTGCTAGAGATCCTAGAGAGAACAGCTACGAGCAGTACTTC
medium-sized TRBJ2-2 NA TRBV5-1 CASSGGATGELFF TGCGCCAGCAGCGGGGGGGCCACCGGGGAGCTGTTTTTT
many TRBJ2-2 NA TRBV6-5 CASSYSWGQSNTGELFF TGTGCCAGCAGTTACTCGTGGGGTCAGTCGAACACCGGGGAGCTGTTTTTT
few TRBJ1-1 NA TRBV14 CASSQRVLGGTEAFF TGTGCCAGCAGCCAACGGGTTTTAGGGGGTACTGAAGCTTTCTTT
NA TRBJ2-5 NA TRBV14 CASSQDLPHQETQYF TGTGCCAGCAGCCAAGATCTTCCTCACCAAGAGACCCAGTACTTC